This is a list of T cell receptor beta chains from one sample in a study of cytomegalovirus exposure and HLA in healthy donors. The table came from immunoSEQ multiplex PCR; TCRdb's copy has only in-frame clones and leaves some out. The data show some 240,000 clones, more than 75% seen once. Sequences were obtained from PBMCs. These receptors originate from a woman under 30 in good health and CMV-seropositive. CDR3s include the opening cysteine and the closing phenylalanine or tryptophan. D genes are given only for firm matches. Size is stated for part of the rows, as once, few or many counts, or as a class when the clone is expanded.

TRBJ2-4	-	-	TRBV7-9	CASSPWGDGAKNIQYF	TGTGCCAGCAGCCCCTGGGGGGACGGAGCCAAAAACATTCAGTACTTC
TRBJ1-2	once	-	TRBV18	CASSPGGSSNYGYTF	TGTGCCAGCTCACCAGGGGGCAGTTCTAACTATGGCTACACCTTC
TRBJ2-5	-	TRBD1	TRBV5-6	CASSLAGQGSETQYF	TGTGCCAGCAGCTTGGCGGGACAGGGCTCCGAGACCCAGTACTTC
TRBJ2-4	-	-	TRBV7-9	CASSLDPGWSIQYF	TGTGCCAGCAGCTTAGACCCTGGGTGGAGCATTCAGTACTTC
TRBJ1-1	-	-	TRBV19	CASSIAVKTWNTEAFF	TGTGCCAGTAGTATAGCAGTGAAGACTTGGAACACTGAAGCTTTCTTT
TRBJ2-7	-	-	TRBV28	CASSFGETPYEQYF	TGTGCCAGCAGTTTTGGAGAGACTCCCTACGAGCAGTACTTC
TRBJ2-7	-	TRBD1	TRBV11-2	CASSQIRGLAEFYEQYF	TGTGCCAGCAGCCAGATAAGGGGGCTAGCAGAATTCTACGAGCAGTACTTC
TRBJ2-7	-	-	TRBV7-8	CASSPSRVYEQYF	TGTGCCAGCAGCCCGTCGCGGGTTTACGAGCAGTACTTC
TRBJ1-1	few	-	TRBV21-1	CASSKGTERMNTEAFF	TGTGCCAGCAGCAAAGGGACAGAGAGAATGAACACTGAAGCTTTCTTT
TRBJ1-1	-	-	TRBV9	CASSVADLNTEAFF	TGTGCCAGCAGCGTAGCAGACTTGAACACTGAAGCTTTCTTT
TRBJ2-3	few	TRBD2	TRBV29-1	CSVHSGRDLDTQYF	TGCAGCGTTCATAGCGGGAGAGACTTGGATACGCAGTATTTT
TRBJ2-7	-	TRBD2	TRBV4-2	CASSQGGRTSGREEQYF	TGTGCCAGCAGCCAAGGGGGAAGGACTAGCGGGAGAGAGGAGCAGTACTTC
TRBJ2-5	-	-	TRBV7-8	CASSLALAGPQETQYF	TGTGCCAGCAGCTTAGCGCTCGCAGGGCCCCAAGAGACCCAGTACTTC
TRBJ2-5	-	TRBD2	TRBV7-8	CASGPTLAGEETQYF	TGTGCCAGCGGTCCCACACTAGCGGGAGAAGAGACCCAGTACTTC
TRBJ1-5	few	TRBD1	TRBV4-1	CASSPWDSSIGEPQHF	TGCGCCAGCAGCCCCTGGGACAGCTCGATCGGGGAGCCCCAGCATTTT
TRBJ2-7	-	-	TRBV25-1	CASSETGRGGPSYEQYF	TGTGCCAGCAGTGAGACGGGTCGTGGAGGGCCTTCCTACGAGCAGTACTTC
TRBJ2-5	-	-	TRBV27	CASSPYSGDGETQYF	TGTGCCAGCAGTCCCTATTCCGGGGATGGAGAGACCCAGTACTTC